One sample yielded the 3 T cell receptor beta chains listed below, sequenced in a study of Ad26.COV2.S vaccination and SARS-CoV-2 variants. Here immunoSEQ multiplex PCR was the method, and the copy in TCRdb shows in-frame clones only, minus some. The sample carries roughly 100,000 clones, 80% recorded once. The sequencing here drew on peripheral blood, taken after recovery from COVID-19. Every receptor here comes from a human donor who had recovered from COVID-19.

Note on this clone: This sample also contains other DNA sequences that code for the same CDR3. This chain connects TRBV28 to TRBJ2-1, with unresolved D. CDR3 size: 10 residues. Trimming stripped 8 bases from V and 1 base from J, with 0 bases between. Germline CDR1 reads MDHEN; CDR2 reads SYDVKM. CDR3: CASSYNEQFF. In nucleotides, the CDR3 is TGTGCCAGCTCCTACAATGAGCAGTTCTTC. Supplemented by reference TRBV28 and TRBJ2-1, the full variable domain reads DVKVTQSSRYLVKRTGEKVFLECVQDMDHENMFWYRQDPGLGLRLIYFSYDVKMKEKGDIPEGYSVSREKKERFSLILESASTNQTSMYLCASSYNEQFFGPGTRLTVL.

The V and J genes are TRBV6-1 and TRBJ1-1, with D possibly matching TRBD1 (5 bases). Germline V gene sequence: CDR1 MNHNS, CDR2 SASEGT. This CDR3 contains 16 residues. V lost 2 bases, J lost 0 bases, and 13 bases lay in between. The CDR3 reads CASSERSGRMNTEAFF. Here the CDR3 DNA reads TGTGCCAGCAGTGAACGGTCGGGGCGGATGAACACTGAAGCTTTCTTT.

The rearrangement links TRBV3-1 (or the pseudogene TRBV3-2) to TRBJ1-2; D is uncertain. V lost 4 bases and J lost 4, with 13 bases in between. Germline CDR1 LGHDT, CDR2 YNNKEL (reference sequence). The CDR3 consists of 14 residues. The CDR3 region is CASSLGPGFYGYTF. For the CDR3, the DNA is TGTGCCAGCAGCCTCGGACCGGGTTTCTATGGCTACACCTTC.